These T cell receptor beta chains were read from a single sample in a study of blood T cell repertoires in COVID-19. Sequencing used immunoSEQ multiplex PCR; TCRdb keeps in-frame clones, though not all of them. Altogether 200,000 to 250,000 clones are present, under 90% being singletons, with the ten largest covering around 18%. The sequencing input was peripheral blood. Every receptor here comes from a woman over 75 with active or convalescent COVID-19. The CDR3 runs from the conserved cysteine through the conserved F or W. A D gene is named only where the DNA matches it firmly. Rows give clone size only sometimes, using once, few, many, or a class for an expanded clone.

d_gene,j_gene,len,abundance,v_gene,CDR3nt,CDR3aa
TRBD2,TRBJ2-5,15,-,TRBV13,TGTGCCAGCAGCTTAGTGACTAGCGGGGTGAAGACCCAGTACTTC,CASSLVTSGVKTQYF
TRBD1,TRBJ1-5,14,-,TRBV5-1,TGCGCCAGCAGCTTGACAGGGGACAATCAGCCCCAGCATTTT,CASSLTGDNQPQHF
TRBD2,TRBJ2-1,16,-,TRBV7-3,TGTGCCAGCAGCTTAAGTGGGACTAGCGGCTGGAATGAGCAGTTCTTC,CASSLSGTSGWNEQFF
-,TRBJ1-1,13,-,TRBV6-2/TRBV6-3,TGTGCCAGCAGTTTACTTTATTCCTTCGGAGCTTTCTTT,CASSLLYSFGAFF
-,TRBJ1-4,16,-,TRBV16,TGTGCCAGCAGCCATGAGGTCAGGGGCACGAATGAAAAACTGTTTTTT,CASSHEVRGTNEKLFF
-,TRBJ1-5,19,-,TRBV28,TGTGCCAGCAGTTTCCCGGACAGCTGGCCGGTATATAGCAATCAGCCCCAGCATTTT,CASSFPDSWPVYSNQPQHF
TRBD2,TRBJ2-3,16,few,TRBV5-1,TGCGCCAGCAGCGGGGCTGGACTAGCGGGAACTGATACGCAGTATTTT,CASSGAGLAGTDTQYF
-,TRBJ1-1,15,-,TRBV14,TGTGCCAGCAGCCAAGAAGGCAGGGGTAGGGCTGAAGCTTTCTTT,CASSQEGRGRAEAFF
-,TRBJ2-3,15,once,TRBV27,TGTGCCAGCAGTCCCCCCCGGGGGAGGATATTCGGGCAGTATTTT,CASSPPRGRIFGQYF
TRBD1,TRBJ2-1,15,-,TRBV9,TGTGCCAGCAGCCTCGGACAGGAGGTATACAATGAGCAGTTCTTC,CASSLGQEVYNEQFF
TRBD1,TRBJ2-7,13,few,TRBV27,TGTGCCAGCAGGCGGACAGGGAAGTACGAGCAGTACTTC,CASRRTGKYEQYF
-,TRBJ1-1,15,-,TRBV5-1,TGCGCCAGCAGCTCGACCTGGACGGGAAACACTGAAGCTTTCTTT,CASSSTWTGNTEAFF
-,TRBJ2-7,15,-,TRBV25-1,TGTGCCAGCAGTGAAACAGTGACAGGGAGGCACGAGCAGTACTTC,CASSETVTGRHEQYF
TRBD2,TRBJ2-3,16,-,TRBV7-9,TGTGCCAGCAGCTTAGAAGGCGGGAGAGGGGCAGATACGCAGTATTTT,CASSLEGGRGADTQYF
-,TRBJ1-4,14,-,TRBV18,TGTGCCAGCTCATCAGACCCGATCGGGGGGAAACTGTTTTTT,CASSSDPIGGKLFF
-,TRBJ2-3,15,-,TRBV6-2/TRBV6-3,TGTGCCAGCAGTGGTTTCGGGGTTAGCACAGATACGCAGTATTTT,CASSGFGVSTDTQYF
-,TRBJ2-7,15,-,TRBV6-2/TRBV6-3,TGTGCCAGCAGTTACGAGATCGGACTCTCCTACGAGCAGTACTTC,CASSYEIGLSYEQYF
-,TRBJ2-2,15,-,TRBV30,TGTGCCTTTTCGCAGGGGCGGGTTTACACCGGGGAGCTGTTTTTT,CAFSQGRVYTGELFF
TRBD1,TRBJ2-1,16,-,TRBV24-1,TGTGCCACCAGTGGTCGATTAAAGGGGGCGCCCAATGAGCAGTTCTTC,CATSGRLKGAPNEQFF
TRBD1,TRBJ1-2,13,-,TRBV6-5,TGTGCCAGCAGTCGTGGACAGGGCCATGGCTACACCTTC,CASSRGQGHGYTF
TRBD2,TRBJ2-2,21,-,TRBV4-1,TGCGCCAGCAGCCAGTCAATTGGGTCACTAGCGGGAGTCGGGAACACCGGGGAGCTGTTTTTT,CASSQSIGSLAGVGNTGELFF
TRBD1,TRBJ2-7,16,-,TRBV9,TGTGCCAGCAGCACAACGGGACAGGGGGCCTCCTACGAGCAGTACTTC,CASSTTGQGASYEQYF
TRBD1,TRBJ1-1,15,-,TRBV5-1,TGCGCCAGCAGCCCAAGGGGGCAACTAGGGACTGAAGCTTTCTTT,CASSPRGQLGTEAFF
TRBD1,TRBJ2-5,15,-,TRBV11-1,TGTGCCAGCAGCTTAGTAGGGACAGACCAAGAGACCCAGTACTTC,CASSLVGTDQETQYF
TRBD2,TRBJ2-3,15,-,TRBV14,TGTGCCAGCAGCCAAGATCGGGGGGGGGCGGATACGCAGTATTTT,CASSQDRGGADTQYF
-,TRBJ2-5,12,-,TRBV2,TGTGCCAGCATGGCCTCTCAGGAGACCCAGTACTTC,CASMASQETQYF
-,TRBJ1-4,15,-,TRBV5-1,TGCGCCAGCAGCTTGAAGCAGGGTCCTAATGAAAAACTGTTTTTT,CASSLKQGPNEKLFF
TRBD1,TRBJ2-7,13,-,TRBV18,TGTGCCAGCTCACCTACAGGGGGCTACGAGCAGTACTTC,CASSPTGGYEQYF
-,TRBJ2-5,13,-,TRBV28,TGTGCCAGCAGTTTGACATATCAAGAGACCCAGTACTTC,CASSLTYQETQYF
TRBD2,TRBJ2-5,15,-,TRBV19,TGTGCCAGTAGTATTACCGGACTAGAAGCCGAGACCCAGTACTTC,CASSITGLEAETQYF
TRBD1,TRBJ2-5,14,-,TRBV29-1,TGCAGCGTTGAAAACGGACAGGGGTACGGGACCCAGTACTTC,CSVENGQGYGTQYF
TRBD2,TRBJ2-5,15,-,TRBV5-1,TGCGCCAGCAGCCCCGGGACTAGCGGGACAGAGACCCAGTACTTC,CASSPGTSGTETQYF
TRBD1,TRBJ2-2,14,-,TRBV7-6,TGTGCCAGCAGCGTGGGACAGGACAAAGGGGAGCTGTTTTTT,CASSVGQDKGELFF
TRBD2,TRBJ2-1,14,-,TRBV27,TGTGCCAGCAGACGTAGCGGGGTCTACAATGAGCAGTTCTTC,CASRRSGVYNEQFF
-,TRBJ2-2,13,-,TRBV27,TGTGCCAGCAGTCTTATGAACACCGGGGAGCTGTTTTTT,CASSLMNTGELFF
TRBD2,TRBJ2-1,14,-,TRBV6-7,TGTGCCACCAATGGGGGGAGGGCTAGGAATGAGCAGTTCTTC,CATNGGRARNEQFF
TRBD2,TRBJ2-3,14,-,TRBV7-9,TGTGCCAGCAGCTCTCCCGGGACTAGCGGTACGCAGTATTTT,CASSSPGTSGTQYF
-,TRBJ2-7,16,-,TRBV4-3,TGCGCCAGCAGCCCAGGGGCGGCAGGTGGGGGATACGAGCAGTACTTC,CASSPGAAGGGYEQYF
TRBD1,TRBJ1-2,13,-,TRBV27,TGTGCCAGCGGAAGGGACAGGGTCGCTGGCTACACCTTC,CASGRDRVAGYTF
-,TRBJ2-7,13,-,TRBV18,TGTGCCAGCTCACCCACCCAGGCCTACGAGCAGTACTTC,CASSPTQAYEQYF
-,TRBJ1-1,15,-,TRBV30,TGTGCCTGGAGTGATCCAAGAGCAGGGAAACAGGAAGCTTTCTTT,CAWSDPRAGKQEAFF
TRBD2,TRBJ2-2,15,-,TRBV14,TGTGCCAGCAGCCTAGGACTAGCGGGATCCGGGGAGCTGTTTTTT,CASSLGLAGSGELFF
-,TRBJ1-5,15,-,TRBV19,TGTGCCAGTAGCTTCCCCCCCCAGGGGAATCAGCCCCAGCATTTT,CASSFPPQGNQPQHF
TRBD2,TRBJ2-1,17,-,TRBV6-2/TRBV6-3,TGTGCCAGCAGTTACTCGCGTACTAGCGGATCCTACAATGAGCAGTTCTTC,CASSYSRTSGSYNEQFF
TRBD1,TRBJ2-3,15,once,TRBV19,TGTGCCAGTAGTATCGAAGGGACAGGGTTTGATACGCAGTATTTT,CASSIEGTGFDTQYF
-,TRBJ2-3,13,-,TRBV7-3,TGTGCCAGCAGCCCGTCAGGAACAGATACGCAGTATTTT,CASSPSGTDTQYF
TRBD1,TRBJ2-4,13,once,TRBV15,TGTGCCACCAGCACCGGACAGGGACCCATTCAGTACTTC,CATSTGQGPIQYF
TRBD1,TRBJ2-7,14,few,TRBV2,TGTGCCACCTCCGAGGGGGCTAGCTTCGGCGAGCAGTACTTC,CATSEGASFGEQYF
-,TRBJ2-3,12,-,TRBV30,TGTGCCTTCGAGCGGGTGACAGATACGCAGTATTTT,CAFERVTDTQYF
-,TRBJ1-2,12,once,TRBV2,TGTGCCAGCAGTGACAGTGGCTATGGCTACACCTTC,CASSDSGYGYTF
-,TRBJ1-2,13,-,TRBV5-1,TGCGCCAGCAGACAGGCCCCTAACTATGGCTACACCTTC,CASRQAPNYGYTF
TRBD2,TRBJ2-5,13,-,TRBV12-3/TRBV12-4,TGTGCCAGCAGCCGGGGGGGCGGGGAGACCCAGTACTTC,CASSRGGGETQYF
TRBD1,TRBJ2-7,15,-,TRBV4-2,TGTGCCAGCAGCCCCCCGGGGACAGGGGCCTACGAGCAGTACTTC,CASSPPGTGAYEQYF
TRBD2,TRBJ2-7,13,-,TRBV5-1,TGCGCCAGCGGGACTAGCGGGGGCTCCGAGCAGTACTTC,CASGTSGGSEQYF
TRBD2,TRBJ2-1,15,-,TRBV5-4,TGTGCCAGCAGCTTAAGACTAGCGGAATACAATGAGCAGTTCTTC,CASSLRLAEYNEQFF
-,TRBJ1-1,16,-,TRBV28,TGTGCCAGCAGTTTATTGTATGGGGCAGGGGCCACTGAAGCTTTCTTT,CASSLLYGAGATEAFF